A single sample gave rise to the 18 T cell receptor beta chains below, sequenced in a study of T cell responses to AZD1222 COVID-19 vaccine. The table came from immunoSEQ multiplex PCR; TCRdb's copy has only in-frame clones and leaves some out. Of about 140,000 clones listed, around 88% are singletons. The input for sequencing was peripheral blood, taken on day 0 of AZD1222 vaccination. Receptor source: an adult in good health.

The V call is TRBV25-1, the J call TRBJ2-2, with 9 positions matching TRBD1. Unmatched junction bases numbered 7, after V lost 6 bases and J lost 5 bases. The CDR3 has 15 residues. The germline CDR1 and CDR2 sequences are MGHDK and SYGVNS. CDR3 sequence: CASSRQGEETGELFF. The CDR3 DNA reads TGTGCCAGCAGCCGACAGGGGGAGGAAACCGGGGAGCTGTTTTTT.

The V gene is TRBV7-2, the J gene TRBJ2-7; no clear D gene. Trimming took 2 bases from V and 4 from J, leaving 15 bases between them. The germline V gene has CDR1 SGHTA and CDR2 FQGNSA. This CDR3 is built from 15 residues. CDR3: CASSLRGSLLYEQYF. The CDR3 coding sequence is TGTGCCAGCAGCTTACGAGGTTCCTTATTGTACGAGCAGTACTTC.

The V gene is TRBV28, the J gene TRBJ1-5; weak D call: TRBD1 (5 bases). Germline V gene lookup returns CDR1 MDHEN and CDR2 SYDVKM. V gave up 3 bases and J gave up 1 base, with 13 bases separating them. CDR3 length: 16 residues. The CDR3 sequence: CASSFGGRESNQPQHF. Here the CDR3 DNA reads TGTGCCAGCAGTTTTGGCGGCAGGGAGAGCAATCAGCCCCAGCATTTT.

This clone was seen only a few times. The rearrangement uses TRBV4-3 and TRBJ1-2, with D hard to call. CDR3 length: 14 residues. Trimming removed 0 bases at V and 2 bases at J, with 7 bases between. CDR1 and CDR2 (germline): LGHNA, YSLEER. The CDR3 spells CASSQDPTNYGYTF. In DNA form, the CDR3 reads TGCGCCAGCAGCCAAGACCCAACGAACTATGGCTACACCTTC.

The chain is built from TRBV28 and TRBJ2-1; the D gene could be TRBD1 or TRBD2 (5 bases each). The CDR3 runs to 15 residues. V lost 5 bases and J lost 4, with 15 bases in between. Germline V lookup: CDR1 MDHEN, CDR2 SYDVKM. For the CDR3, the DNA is TGTGCCAGCAGTCCTGCCGGGACGGGTTACAATGAGCAGTTCTTC. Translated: CASSPAGTGYNEQFF.

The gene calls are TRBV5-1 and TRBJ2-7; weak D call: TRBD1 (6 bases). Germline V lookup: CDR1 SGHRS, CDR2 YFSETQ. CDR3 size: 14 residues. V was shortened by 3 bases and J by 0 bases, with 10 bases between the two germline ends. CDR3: CASSYRDNSYEQYF. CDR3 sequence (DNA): TGCGCCAGCAGCTACCGGGACAACTCCTACGAGCAGTACTTC.

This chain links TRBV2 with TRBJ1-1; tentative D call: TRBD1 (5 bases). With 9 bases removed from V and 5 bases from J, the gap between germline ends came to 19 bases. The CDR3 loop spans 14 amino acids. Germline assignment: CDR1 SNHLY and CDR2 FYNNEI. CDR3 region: CARGRGGPNTEAFF. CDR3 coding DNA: TGTGCCAGGGGGAGGGGCGGGCCCAATACTGAAGCTTTCTTT.

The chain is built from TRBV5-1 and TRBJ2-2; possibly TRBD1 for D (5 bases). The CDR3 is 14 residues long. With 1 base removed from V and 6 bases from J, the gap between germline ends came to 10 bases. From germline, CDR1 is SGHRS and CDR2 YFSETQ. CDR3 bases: TGCGCCAGCAGCTTGTTGCAGGGTCCCGGGGAGCTGTTTTTT. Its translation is CASSLLQGPGELFF.

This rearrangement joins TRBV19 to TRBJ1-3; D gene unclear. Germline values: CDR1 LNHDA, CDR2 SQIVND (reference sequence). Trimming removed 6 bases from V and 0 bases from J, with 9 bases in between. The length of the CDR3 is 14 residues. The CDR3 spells CASSPESSGNTIYF. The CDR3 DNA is TGTGCCAGTAGCCCCGAGTCCTCTGGAAACACCATATATTTT. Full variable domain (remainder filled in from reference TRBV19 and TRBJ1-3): DGGITQSPKYLFRKEGQNVTLSCEQNLNHDAMYWYRQDPGQGLRLIYYSQIVNDFQKGDIAEGYSVSREKKESFPLTVTSAQKNPTAFYLCASSPESSGNTIYFGEGSWLTVV.

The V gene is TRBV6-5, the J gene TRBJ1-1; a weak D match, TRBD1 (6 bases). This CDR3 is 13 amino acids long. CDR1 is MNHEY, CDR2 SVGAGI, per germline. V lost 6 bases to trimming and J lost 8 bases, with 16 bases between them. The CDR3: CASRPDSFLEAFF. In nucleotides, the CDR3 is TGTGCCAGCAGACCGGACAGTTTTTTAGAAGCTTTCTTT.

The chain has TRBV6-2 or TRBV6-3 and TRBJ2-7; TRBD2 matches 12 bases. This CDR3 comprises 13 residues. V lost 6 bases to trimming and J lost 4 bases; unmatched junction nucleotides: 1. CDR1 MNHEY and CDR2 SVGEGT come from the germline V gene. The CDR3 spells CASSLAGGYEQYF. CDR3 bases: TGTGCCAGCAGCCTAGCGGGAGGGTACGAGCAGTACTTC.

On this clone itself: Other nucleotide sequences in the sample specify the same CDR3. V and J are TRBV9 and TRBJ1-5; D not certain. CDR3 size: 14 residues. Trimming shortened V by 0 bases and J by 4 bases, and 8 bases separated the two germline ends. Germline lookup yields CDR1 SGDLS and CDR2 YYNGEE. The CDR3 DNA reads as TGTGCCAGCAGCGTAGGTCTTGGGAATCAGCCCCAGCATTTT. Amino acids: CASSVGLGNQPQHF.

This CDR3 reads CASSPPRRQGPQETQYF. The DNA of the CDR3 is TGTGCCAGCTCACCACCGAGAAGACAGGGTCCCCAAGAGACCCAGTACTTC. The V gene is TRBV18, the J gene TRBJ2-5, with 7 bases matching TRBD1. Germline loops: CDR1 KGHSH, CDR2 LQKENI. The CDR3 extends over 17 amino acids. V lost 0 bases and J lost 1; bases outside the gene matches: 8.

The CDR3 region is CASSNPNRGQGRYEQYF. In DNA form, the CDR3 reads TGCGCCAGCAGCAATCCTAACCGGGGACAGGGTCGCTACGAGCAGTACTTC. The chain has TRBV4-1 and TRBJ2-7; 9 bases align to TRBD1. The J segment lost 3 bases and the V segment lost 5 bases, leaving 14 bases of the junction unmatched. The V gene's germline CDR1 is MGHRA and CDR2 YSYEKL. The CDR3 is 17 amino acids.

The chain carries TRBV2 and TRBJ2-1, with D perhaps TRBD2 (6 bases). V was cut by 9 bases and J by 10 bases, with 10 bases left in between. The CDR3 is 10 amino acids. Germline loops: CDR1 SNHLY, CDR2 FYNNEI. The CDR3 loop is CAREGREQFF. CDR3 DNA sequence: TGTGCCAGAGAGGGGAGGGAGCAGTTCTTC. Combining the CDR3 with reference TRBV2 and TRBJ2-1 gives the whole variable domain EPEVTQTPSHQVTQMGQEVILRCVPISNHLYFYWYRQILGQKVEFLVSFYNNEISEKSEIFDDQFSVERPDGSNFTLKIRSTKLEDSAMYFCAREGREQFFGPGTRLTVL.

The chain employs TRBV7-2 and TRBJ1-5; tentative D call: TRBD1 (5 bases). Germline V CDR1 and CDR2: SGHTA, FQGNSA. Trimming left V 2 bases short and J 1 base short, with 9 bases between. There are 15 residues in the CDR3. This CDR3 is CASSLRGVSNQPQHF. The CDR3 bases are TGTGCCAGCAGCTTACGGGGGGTGAGCAATCAGCCCCAGCATTTT.

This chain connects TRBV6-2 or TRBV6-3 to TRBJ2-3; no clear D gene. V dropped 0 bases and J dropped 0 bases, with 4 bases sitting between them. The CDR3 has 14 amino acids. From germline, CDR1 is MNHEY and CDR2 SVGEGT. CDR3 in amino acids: CASSYSTSTDTQYF. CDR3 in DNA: TGTGCCAGCAGTTACTCGACTAGCACAGATACGCAGTATTTT.

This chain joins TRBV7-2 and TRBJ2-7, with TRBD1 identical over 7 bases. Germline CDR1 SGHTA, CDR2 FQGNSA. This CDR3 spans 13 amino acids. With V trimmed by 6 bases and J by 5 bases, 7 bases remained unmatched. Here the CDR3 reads CASRYIGGHEQYF. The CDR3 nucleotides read TGTGCCAGCAGATATATAGGGGGCCACGAGCAGTACTTC.